This record covers a single TCR beta chain. V lost 5 bases and J lost 6; bases outside the gene matches: 12. This CDR3 is 16 amino acids long. Germline CDR1 reads MDHEN; CDR2 reads SYDVKM. Profiling relied on immunoSEQ multiplex PCR, and the TCRdb table lists in-frame clones only, not all of them. The sample lists roughly 200,000 clones, 70% to 90% occurring once. These data come from a study of blood T cell repertoires in COVID-19. In the study overall: PBMCs, B-cell-depleted T cells, or T cells were the source of the cDNA or gDNA that made up the material.

The sequencing sample was made of PBMCs or T cells enriched from blood (not recorded which). The V gene is TRBV28, the J gene TRBJ2-5; 10 bases align to TRBD2. The TCR was taken from a woman between 50 and 59 years old in a cohort exposed to, infected with or recovered from COVID-19 (not recorded which). CDR3 in amino acids: CASSILSGGEGKTQYF. CDR3 coding DNA: TGTGCCAGCAGTATCCTCAGCGGGGGGGAGGGGAAGACCCAGTACTTC.